These 27 T cell receptor beta chains share one sample of origin, sequenced in a study of vaccination and CD4 T cells after COVID-19. These receptors' antigens are unknown. Documented treatment: roughly nine-day PBMC culture with coronavirus spike peptide pools or control peptides (ViraFEST assay). Cultured CD4+ T-cell DNA underwent Oncomine TCR Beta short-read sequencing. Each CDR3 protein is one row after TCRdb ran MiXCR on the PCR reads. The data show roughly 4,200 distinct CDR3 sequences, 21% seen once. Sequenced input: CD4+ T cells from blood, cultured in vitro. All receptors come from a human donor who had recovered from COVID-19.

The chain combines TRBV10-3 with TRBJ1-2; D is ambiguous. Trimming left V 4 bases short and J 5 bases short, with 11 bases between. Germline loops: CDR1 ENHRY, CDR2 SYGVKD. The CDR3 contains 13 residues. The CDR3, as DNA: TGTGCCATCAGTGCCCTCAATACGTATGGCTACACCTTC. This gives the protein CAISALNTYGYTF.

This clonotype has a handful of counts. The rearrangement joins TRBV9 to TRBJ2-5; 12 bases are a match to TRBD2. The germline CDR1 and CDR2 sequences are SGDLS and YYNGEE. The J segment lost 5 bases and the V segment lost 2 bases, leaving 4 bases of the junction unmatched. This CDR3 is built from 15 residues. CDR3 in amino acids: CASSVLAGGQETQYF. The CDR3 region has the DNA TGTGCCAGCAGCGTGCTAGCGGGGGGGCAGGAGACCCAGTACTTC.

A few counts support this clonotype. The chain recombines TRBV5-5 with TRBJ2-1; 7 bases map to TRBD1. The CDR3 runs to 16 residues. With V trimmed by 1 base and J by 3 bases, 7 bases remained unmatched. Germline assignment: CDR1 SGHKS and CDR2 YYEKEE (reference sequence). In DNA form, the CDR3 reads TGTGCCAGCAGCTTGCCCACCTGGGACAGCTACAATGAGCAGTTCTTC. The encoded protein is CASSLPTWDSYNEQFF.

Only a few counts were recorded for this clonotype. The chain uses TRBV7-9 and TRBJ2-2; 7 bases agree with TRBD1. CDR1 is SEHNR, CDR2 FQNEAQ, per germline (reference sequence). This CDR3 has 16 amino acids. The V segment lost 7 bases and the J segment 1 base; nucleotides outside the gene matches: 9. This CDR3 reads CASNLLGTVNTGELFF. The CDR3 DNA is TGTGCCAGCAACCTCCTAGGGACAGTGAACACCGGGGAGCTGTTTTTT.

This clonotype was seen a handful of times. The CDR3 bases are TGTGCCACCCCACTCTACGAGCAGTACTTC. Protein sequence: CATPLYEQYF. V gene TRBV24-1 combines with J gene TRBJ2-7; no clear D gene. The V gene's germline CDR1 is KGHDR and CDR2 SFDVKD. Between the trimmed V and J ends, which lost 9 bases and 3 bases, there was a span of 5 bases. The CDR3 loop spans 10 amino acids.

The genes are TRBV20-1 and TRBJ2-5; 10 positions agree with TRBD2. V was clipped by 5 bases and J by 0 bases; unmatched bases: 3. This CDR3 region has 14 residues. Germline assignment: CDR1 DFQATT and CDR2 SNEGSKA (reference sequence). CDR3 sequence: CSADSGGYQETQYF. CDR3 coding DNA: TGCAGTGCTGATAGCGGGGGGTACCAAGAGACCCAGTACTTC.

The chain has TRBV10-1 and TRBJ2-3; D might be TRBD1 (6 bases). There are 16 residues in the CDR3. CDR1 is WNHNN and CDR2 is SYGVQD in the germline V gene (reference sequence). Trimming shortened V by 0 bases and J by 2 bases, and 12 bases separated the two germline ends. The CDR3 nucleotides read TGCGCCAGCAGTGAGTCTACAGGGACGACCACAGATACGCAGTATTTT. Protein sequence: CASSESTGTTTDTQYF.

The chain links TRBV20-1 to TRBJ2-7, with 7 bases lining up with TRBD2. The CDR3 has 13 residues. In germline, CDR1 is DFQATT, CDR2 SNEGSKA (reference sequence). V trimming: 5 bases; J trimming: 6 bases; junction bases outside the gene matches: 10. The CDR3 sequence is CSAPRTRSGEQYF. DNA of the CDR3: TGCAGTGCTCCCCGGACTAGAAGTGGCGAGCAGTACTTC.

In this sample, this clonotype turned up a few times. The chain carries TRBV12-3 or TRBV12-4 and TRBJ1-5, with 11 bases aligning to TRBD1. J lost 5 bases, V lost 8 bases, and 5 bases had no gene match. CDR3 length equals 14 residues. CDR3 protein: CASLGTGGHQPQHF. The DNA for the CDR3 is TGTGCCAGCCTCGGGACAGGGGGTCATCAGCCCCAGCATTTT.

This clonotype was found a few times. The rearrangement uses TRBV2 and TRBJ1-2, with TRBD1 matching over 7 bases. Germline V CDR1 and CDR2: SNHLY, FYNNEI. V dropped 6 bases and J dropped 4; count of bases not matched to a gene: 11. CDR3 length: 15 amino acids. In DNA form, the CDR3 reads TGTGCCAGCAGGAACTCCCTACAGGGGACCTATGGCTACACCTTC. Protein product: CASRNSLQGTYGYTF.

This chain connects TRBV10-1 to TRBJ1-2; 8 bases agree with TRBD1. The CDR3 is made up of 16 amino acids. Germline CDR1 is WNHNN and CDR2 is SYGVQD (reference sequence). Germline trimming cut 6 bases from V and 6 bases from J; bases unmatched to any gene: 15. CDR3 sequence: CASSDSDGQGKDGYTF. As DNA, the CDR3 is TGCGCCAGCAGCGATTCCGATGGACAGGGAAAAGATGGCTACACCTTC.

There are a few counts of this clonotype. The chain has TRBV6-1 and TRBJ1-5; 10 nucleotides line up with TRBD1. The germline gives CDR1 MNHNS, CDR2 SASEGT. Unmatched junction bases numbered 5, after V lost 3 bases and J lost 6 bases. The CDR3 is 15 amino acids. Here the CDR3 reads CASSDPGQGLQPQHF. As DNA, the CDR3 is TGTGCCAGCAGTGACCCGGGACAGGGGCTTCAGCCCCAGCATTTT.

As regards this clonotype: This may arise from a read error, as a much more abundant clone is one base away. V gene TRBV20-1 combines with J gene TRBJ1-5, with D possibly matching TRBD1 (5 bases). There are 13 residues in the CDR3. In germline, CDR1 is DFQATT, CDR2 SNEGSKA (reference sequence). CDR3 in amino acids: CSASQGPNQPRHF. The CDR3 region has the DNA TGCAGTGCTAGTCAGGGCCCCAATCAGCCCCGGCATTTT.

This clonotype was seen only a few times. J is TRBJ1-6 and V is TRBV19; tentatively, D is TRBD1 (6 bases). Germline values: CDR1 LNHDA, CDR2 SQIVND (reference sequence). The length of the CDR3 is 14 residues. V was trimmed by 3 bases and J by 7 bases, leaving 10 bases between them. DNA for the CDR3: TGTGCCAGTAGTATGAGGCAGGGGAATTCACCCCTCCACTTT. It yields the protein CASSMRQGNSPLHF.

The chain couples TRBV5-8 to TRBJ1-5; TRBD1 agrees at 8 bases. With V trimmed by 2 bases and J by 2 bases, 6 bases remained unmatched. The CDR3 totals 16 residues. Germline loops: CDR1 SGHTS, CDR2 YDEGEE. In nucleotides, the CDR3 is TGTGCCAGCAGCTTTGAGACAGGGGTTGGCAATCAGCCCCAGCATTTT. This gives the protein CASSFETGVGNQPQHF. The variable domain in full, completed from reference TRBV5-8 and TRBJ1-5, reads EAGVTQSPTHLIKTRGQQATLRCSPISGHTSVYWYQQALGLGLQFLLWYDEGEERNRGNFPPRFSGRQFPNYSSELNVNALELEDSALYLCASSFETGVGNQPQHFGDGTRLSIL.

The V and J genes are TRBV12-3 or TRBV12-4 and TRBJ2-5; 8 nucleotides line up with TRBD2. V trimming: 5 bases; J trimming: 5 bases; junction bases outside the gene matches: 7. This CDR3 comprises 14 residues. The CDR3 protein is CASSRAGVRETQYF. The CDR3, as DNA: TGTGCCAGCAGTCGAGCGGGGGTGAGGGAGACCCAGTACTTC.

The chain combines TRBV6-1 with TRBJ2-7; maybe TRBD1 (5 bases). The V gene lost 7 bases and the J gene lost 4 bases, with 17 bases spanning the gap. The CDR3 is 14 residues long. The V gene's germline CDR1 is MNHNS and CDR2 SASEGT. CDR3 in DNA: TGTGCCAGCACCAAGTCAGGACACCCTTACGAGCAGTACTTC. Residues: CASTKSGHPYEQYF.

The chain carries TRBV9 and TRBJ1-6; no reliable D call. The CDR3 covers 13 residues. The V and J ends lost 0 bases and 9 bases respectively, with 7 bases between them. Germline V gene data show CDR1 as SGDLS and CDR2 as YYNGEE. CDR3 residues: CASSVVGGSPLHF. The CDR3 DNA sequence: TGTGCCAGCAGCGTAGTAGGAGGTTCACCCCTCCACTTT.

A remark on this clonotype: A single base separates this from a much larger clone, so it may be a read error. Here the CDR3 reads CASSSTGGPSNYGCTF. The CDR3, as DNA: TGTGCCAGCAGTTCCACCGGAGGACCTTCTAACTATGGCTGCACCTTC. This chain uses TRBV6-5 with TRBJ1-2; no clear D gene. The CDR3 spans 16 residues. CDR1 is MNHEY, CDR2 SVGAGI, per germline.

Relative to its sample, this clonotype is medium-sized (0.01 to 0.1%). As DNA, the CDR3 is TGTGCCAGCAGTCGCGGACAGATATATGGCTACACCTTC. This codes for CASSRGQIYGYTF. The gene calls are TRBV6-1 and TRBJ1-2, with TRBD1 as a possible D gene (6 bases). This CDR3 has 13 residues. Germline CDR1 reads MNHNS; CDR2 reads SASEGT. The V end was cut by 5 bases, the J end by 5 bases, with 12 bases between.

This clonotype is medium-sized within its sample. The rearrangement uses TRBV12-3 or TRBV12-4 and TRBJ1-2; D is possibly TRBD1 (6 bases). The V and J ends lost 7 bases and 0 bases respectively, with 18 bases between them. The CDR3 contains 16 residues. The CDR3 protein is CASTNSGTHANYGYTF. CDR3 coding DNA: TGTGCCAGCACCAATTCCGGGACACATGCTAACTATGGCTACACCTTC.

The rearrangement links TRBV12-3 or TRBV12-4 to TRBJ2-1, with D possibly being TRBD2 (5 bases). Trimming took 0 bases from V and 0 from J, leaving 9 bases between them. This CDR3 region has 16 residues. The CDR3: CASSLARRSSYNEQFF. DNA of the CDR3: TGTGCCAGCAGTTTAGCGCGGAGGAGCTCCTACAATGAGCAGTTCTTC.

This chain connects TRBV7-9 to TRBJ2-1; D gene ambiguous. Germline CDR1 and CDR2: SEHNR and FQNEAQ (reference sequence). V lost 0 bases and J 9 bases, leaving 3 bases between the germline ends. The length of the CDR3 is 11 residues. The DNA of the CDR3 is TGTGCCAGCAGCTTAGCAGGTGAGCAGTTCTTC. Its translation is CASSLAGEQFF.

Only a few counts were recorded for this clonotype. The genes are TRBV7-3 and TRBJ1-1; TRBD1 matches at 7 bases. V trimming: 2 bases; J trimming: 2 bases; junction bases outside the gene matches: 2. The V gene's germline CDR1 is SGHTA and CDR2 FQGTGA. The CDR3 is made up of 14 amino acids. This CDR3 is CASSLEGANTEAFF. The CDR3 DNA reads TGTGCCAGCAGCTTAGAGGGGGCCAACACTGAAGCTTTCTTT.

V and J are TRBV12-3 or TRBV12-4 and TRBJ2-5; TRBD2 matches 11 bases. CDR3 size: 16 residues. With V trimmed by 3 bases and J by 1 base, 4 bases remained unmatched. The CDR3 coding sequence is TGTGCCAGCAGTTTTCCTAGCGGGGGGTTCCAAGAGACCCAGTACTTC. Translating gives CASSFPSGGFQETQYF.

This clonotype was detected only a few times. The rearrangement uses TRBV27 and TRBJ1-1; D unresolved. Trimming left V 6 bases short and J 2 bases short, with 10 bases between. The CDR3 has 13 amino acids. Per the germline V gene, CDR1 is MNHEY and CDR2 is SMNVEV (reference sequence). CDR3 sequence: CASRRNVNTEAFF. CDR3 in DNA: TGTGCCAGCAGAAGGAACGTAAACACTGAAGCTTTCTTT.

This clonotype is labeled as large. This chain links TRBV19 with TRBJ1-2; D gene unclear. Per the germline V gene, CDR1 is LNHDA and CDR2 is SQIVND (reference sequence). The CDR3 spans 15 residues. Trimming took 9 bases from V and 1 from J, leaving 18 bases between them. In DNA form, the CDR3 reads TGTGCCAGCAGCAGTGGTGGATACTATAACTATGGCTACACCTTC. It codes for CASSSGGYYNYGYTF. The full variable domain, its missing parts supplied by reference TRBV19 and TRBJ1-2, is DGGITQSPKYLFRKEGQNVTLSCEQNLNHDAMYWYRQDPGQGLRLIYYSQIVNDFQKGDIAEGYSVSREKKESFPLTVTSAQKNPTAFYLCASSSGGYYNYGYTFGSGTRLTVV.